These 16 T cell receptor beta chains were all obtained from the same sample, sequenced in a study of T cells in Graves' hyperthyroidism and ophthalmopathy. The CDR3 regions of TCR beta were amplified from RNA transcripts. First-round RT-PCR of the TCR CDR3 relied on the HTBI primer set. One entry per CDR3 protein results from TCRdb running MiXCR on the multiplex PCR reads. The data hold about 400,000 distinct CDR3 sequences, with 15% observed a single time. Sequences were obtained from blood. These receptors originate from a woman aged 25 to 39 with Graves' hyperthyroidism.

At least ten counts were recorded for this clonotype. The J gene is TRBJ1-1, the V gene TRBV20-1; D remains ambiguous. The CDR3 extends over 13 amino acids. The V gene lost 3 bases and the J gene lost 2 bases, with 10 bases spanning the gap. Per germline, CDR1 DFQATT and CDR2 SNEGSKA (reference sequence). Here the CDR3 DNA reads TGCAGTGCTAGCTACCAGACTAACACTGAAGCTTTCTTT. Translation: CSASYQTNTEAFF.

This clonotype has a count of ten or more. The gene calls are TRBV7-9 and TRBJ2-1; the match to TRBD1 covers 10 bases. The ends lost 5 bases at V and 5 bases at J; junction bases unmatched: 9. Germline CDR1 SEHNR, CDR2 FQNEAQ (reference sequence). The CDR3 contains 16 residues. The CDR3 sequence: CASSPRQTGGNNEQFF. CDR3 DNA sequence: TGTGCCAGCAGCCCCCGCCAGACAGGGGGCAACAATGAGCAGTTCTTC.

This clonotype was counted ten times or more. The chain joins TRBV7-6 to TRBJ2-7, with D tentatively TRBD1 or TRBD2 (5 bases each). From germline, CDR1 is SGHVS and CDR2 FNYEAQ. V lost 5 bases, J lost 5 bases, and 28 bases lay in between. This CDR3 contains 18 residues. CDR3 in DNA: TGTGCCAGCAGCCCACCGGTGGCATCTTTTCGGGACGGAAACGAGCAGTACTTC. As protein: CASSPPVASFRDGNEQYF.

The genes are TRBV6-5 and TRBJ1-2; D remains ambiguous. Germline V CDR1 and CDR2: MNHEY, SVGAGI. CDR3 length: 15 residues. V lost 0 bases and J 4 bases, leaving 12 bases between the germline ends. The CDR3 protein is CASSYSVSQLYGYTF. The CDR3 nucleotides are TGTGCCAGCAGTTACTCAGTCAGCCAGCTCTATGGCTACACCTTC.

This clonotype was picked up many times. This chain links TRBV28 with TRBJ2-1; D possibly uses TRBD1 or TRBD2 (7 bases each). V lost 6 bases and J lost 10, with 16 bases in between. Germline V gives CDR1 MDHEN, CDR2 SYDVKM. The CDR3 extends over 13 amino acids. In nucleotides, the CDR3 is TGTGCCAGCAGCCCCAGGGGGGGTGAAGAGCAGTTCTTC. Its translation: CASSPRGGEEQFF.

This sequence joins TRBV3-1 and TRBJ1-4; 9 bases fit TRBD1. From germline, CDR1 is LGHDT and CDR2 YNNKEL (reference sequence). The length of the CDR3 is 14 residues. V shed 3 bases, J shed 4 bases, and the junction held 0 bases outside the gene matches. CDR3 region: CASSQTGGNEKLFF. The CDR3 DNA sequence: TGTGCCAGCAGCCAGACAGGGGGTAATGAAAAACTGTTTTTT.

Concerning this clonotype: The junction departs from germline at one end; a sequencing error may be responsible. The CDR3 sequence is CAGSEWPSGSEKLFF. In DNA form, the CDR3 reads TGTGCCGGCAGTGAATGGCCATCTGGGTCGGAAAAACTGTTTTTT. The chain couples TRBV2 to TRBJ1-4; D not resolved. This CDR3 has 15 amino acids. The V gene's germline CDR1 is SNHLY and CDR2 FYNNEI.

This clonotype was recorded a few times. The chain carries TRBV9 and TRBJ1-4, with 9 bases aligning to TRBD1. This CDR3 region has 16 residues. The ends lost 4 bases at V and 0 bases at J; junction bases unmatched: 4. Germline lookup yields CDR1 SGDLS and CDR2 YYNGEE. The CDR3 DNA reads as TGTGCCAGCAGCTCTGGACAGGGGACAACTAATGAAAAACTGTTTTTT. It translates to CASSSGQGTTNEKLFF.

This clonotype was observed at least ten times. This chain connects TRBV5-1 to TRBJ2-3; D gene uncertain. From germline, CDR1 is SGHRS and CDR2 YFSETQ. V gave up 0 bases and J gave up 2 bases, with 13 bases separating them. The CDR3 is made up of 16 amino acids. CDR3 nucleotides: TGCGCCAGCAGCTTGGCCCCTGGCAGTGACACAGATACGCAGTATTTT. Its protein product is CASSLAPGSDTDTQYF.

There are many counts of this clonotype. One end of the junction varies from germline; a read error may be responsible. The gene calls are TRBV3-1 and TRBJ2-1, with 9 bases identical to TRBD2. The CDR3 sequence is 16 residues long. Looked up from germline, CDR1 is LGHDT and CDR2 is YNNKEL (reference sequence). CDR3 sequence (DNA): TGTGCCAGCAGCCCTCCGGGACTAGCTCTCTACGATGAGCAGTTCTTC. Amino acid sequence: CASSPPGLALYDEQFF.

Many counts were recorded for this clonotype. The chain uses TRBV3-1 and TRBJ1-1; 7 positions match TRBD1. This CDR3 contains 13 residues. CDR1 is LGHDT, CDR2 YNNKEL, per germline (reference sequence). J was trimmed by 11 bases and V by 1 base; bases with no gene match: 7. The CDR3 spells CASSQAQGQGAFF. The CDR3 DNA reads TGTGCCAGCAGCCAAGCACAGGGGCAGGGGGCTTTCTTT.

This clonotype was counted ten times or more. The J gene is TRBJ1-6, the V gene TRBV15, with 10 bases identical to TRBD1. The CDR3 sequence is 15 residues long. Germline-derived CDR1 and CDR2 are LNHNV and YYDKDF (reference sequence). The V segment lost 0 bases and the J segment 10 bases; nucleotides outside the gene matches: 3. CDR3 region: CATSREDRGRSPLHF. CDR3 in DNA: TGTGCCACCAGCAGAGAAGACAGGGGGCGATCACCCCTCCACTTT.

The chain carries TRBV15 and TRBJ2-7; D is possibly TRBD1 or TRBD2 (5 bases each). CDR3 length: 13 amino acids. Per germline, CDR1 LNHNV and CDR2 YYDKDF (reference sequence). In DNA form, the CDR3 reads TGTGCGACCGAGGGGATAGGGACCTACGAGCAGTACTTC. Its protein is CATEGIGTYEQYF.

CDR3 in DNA: TGCGCCAGCAGCCAAGACCGGTCACCTTTAACCGGGGAGCTGTTTTTT. It yields the protein CASSQDRSPLTGELFF. V usage is TRBV4-1 and J usage is TRBJ2-2; no reliable D call. Per germline, CDR1 MGHRA and CDR2 YSYEKL. The CDR3 is made up of 16 amino acids. V shed 0 bases and J shed 5 bases, with 13 bases lying between them.

The chain joins TRBV5-1 to TRBJ1-2; the match to TRBD1 covers 7 bases. Trimming removed 3 bases from V and 4 bases from J; junction bases left unmatched: 9. The CDR3 loop spans 15 amino acids. The germline gives CDR1 SGHRS, CDR2 YFSETQ. The CDR3 region is CASSSSGTAFYGYTF. DNA for the CDR3: TGCGCCAGCAGCTCCTCCGGGACAGCGTTCTATGGCTACACCTTC.

The chain couples TRBV3-1 to TRBJ2-1, with a possible D match to TRBD2 (6 bases). Trimming pared 0 bases from V and 4 bases from J, leaving 13 bases between. The CDR3 covers 16 residues. In germline, CDR1 is LGHDT, CDR2 YNNKEL (reference sequence). The CDR3 nucleotides are TGTGCCAGCAGCCAAGACGCGGGGAGCACATACAATGAGCAGTTCTTC. This encodes CASSQDAGSTYNEQFF.